These 7 T cell receptor beta chains share one sample of origin, sequenced in a study of blood T cell repertoires in COVID-19. Sequencing was performed with immunoSEQ multiplex PCR; in TCRdb, only in-frame clones are kept and a portion is missing. The data show about 330,000 clones, approximately 85% seen once. What was sequenced was peripheral blood. All receptors derive from a human donor in a cohort sampled during active COVID-19.

The rearrangement joins TRBV25-1 to TRBJ2-1; 7 bases align to TRBD2. CDR3 length equals 14 residues. The ends lost 1 base at V and 6 bases at J; junction bases unmatched: 3. Germline CDR1 is MGHDK and CDR2 is SYGVNS. CDR3 sequence reads: CASSELGGVNEQFF. The CDR3 nucleotides read TGTGCCAGCAGTGAATTGGGAGGGGTCAATGAGCAGTTCTTC.

V is TRBV7-2 and J is TRBJ1-3; D may be TRBD1 (5 bases). V lost 6 bases and J lost 8, with 17 bases in between. Per the germline V gene, CDR1 is SGHTA and CDR2 is FQGNSA. The CDR3 extends over 14 amino acids. Written as DNA, the CDR3 is TGTGCCAGCAGAATGGGGGGGGTTTTGGACACCATATATTTT. Amino acid sequence: CASRMGGVLDTIYF.

The rearrangement uses TRBV7-3 and TRBJ2-1, with 8 bases identical to TRBD2. Germline V lookup: CDR1 SGHTA, CDR2 FQGTGA. V lost 5 bases to trimming and J lost 5 bases; unmatched junction nucleotides: 5. The CDR3 covers 14 residues. CDR3 region: CASSLVSGDNEQFF. CDR3 nucleotides: TGTGCCAGCAGCCTAGTTAGCGGGGACAATGAGCAGTTCTTC. Full variable domain (missing parts from reference TRBV7-3 and TRBJ2-1): GAGVSQTPSNKVTEKGKYVELRCDPISGHTALYWYRQSLGQGPEFLIYFQGTGAADDSGLPNDRFFAVRPEGSVSTLKIQRTERGDSAVYLCASSLVSGDNEQFFGPGTRLTVL.

The chain combines TRBV5-4 with TRBJ2-7, with 9 positions matching TRBD2. This CDR3 region has 15 residues. Germline CDR1 SGHNT, CDR2 YYREEE (reference sequence). Germline trimming cut 0 bases from V and 1 base from J; bases unmatched to any gene: 2. The CDR3 here is CASSLEGLASYEQYF. The CDR3 nucleotides are TGTGCCAGCAGCTTGGAGGGACTAGCATCCTACGAGCAGTACTTC.

The chain employs TRBV24-1 and TRBJ1-5; 9 bases agree with TRBD1. CDR1 is KGHDR, CDR2 SFDVKD, per germline. The ends lost 3 bases at V and 4 bases at J; junction bases unmatched: 6. This CDR3 is 16 amino acids long. The CDR3 DNA reads TGTGCCACCAGTGATCACCGGACAGGGGATAATCAGCCCCAGCATTTT. Translated: CATSDHRTGDNQPQHF.

This clone has a count of ten or more. Other DNA sequences of this sample code for an identical CDR3. This chain joins TRBV4-1 and TRBJ2-2; 8 bases agree with TRBD1. CDR1 is MGHRA, CDR2 YSYEKL, per germline. Germline trimming cut 5 bases from V and 1 base from J; bases unmatched to any gene: 0. This CDR3 region has 14 residues. The CDR3 DNA is TGCGCCAGCAGCGACAGGGGGAACACCGGGGAGCTGTTTTTT. It yields the protein CASSDRGNTGELFF.

V gene TRBV5-1 combines with J gene TRBJ2-5, with 9 bases fitting TRBD2. V was clipped by 3 bases and J by 4 bases; unmatched bases: 7. CDR1 SGHRS and CDR2 YFSETQ come from the germline V gene. The length of the CDR3 is 15 residues. CDR3 region: CASSSVSGGRETQYF. In DNA form, the CDR3 reads TGCGCCAGCAGCTCAGTTAGCGGGGGTAGAGAGACCCAGTACTTC.